This T cell receptor beta chain was captured in a study of cytomegalovirus exposure and HLA in healthy donors. About the study: Of several hundred genotyped donors, approximately 80% clustered with self-reported Caucasian donors.

The PCR ran on 60 Vbeta and 13 Jbeta primers. As originally analysed: Among the unique TCR beta chains that a later analysis counted, about 81 million in all, roughly 11 million were shared. This table comes from immunoSEQ multiplex PCR, and its TCRdb copy is limited to in-frame clones, with some not included. V, J and clone size derive from that table, while D and trimming were established from the DNA sequence. The sample holds under 150,000 clones, nearly 80% seen once. CDR3 size: 13 residues. The germline V gene encodes CDR1 SEHNR and CDR2 FQNEAQ (reference sequence). Trimming took 5 bases from V and 10 from J, leaving 15 bases between them. Notes on the study in general: Some highly shared sequence variants likely arose as a pipeline artifact. Several of the most significant clusters appeared, in a later analysis, to be linked to common viral pathogens.

Notes on this clone: The antigen is undetermined.

This TCR was sampled from a male donor in good health and CMV-seronegative. Material: PBMCs. The chain recombines TRBV7-9 with TRBJ1-3, with D unresolved. CDR3 DNA: TGTGCCAGCAGCAGGACTCCTAATAGGACCATATATTTT. Protein: CASSRTPNRTIYF.